The clone carrying this T cell receptor beta chain was counted once. The CDR3 spans 16 residues. Germline lookup yields CDR1 GTSNPN and CDR2 SVGIG (reference sequence). Germline trimming cut 3 bases from V and 4 bases from J; bases unmatched to any gene: 12. This sample was taken from a study of blood T cell repertoires in COVID-19. Overall study context: Acute-phase and convalescent COVID-19 samples originated in the United States, Italy and Spain. PBMCs, B-cell-depleted T cells, or T cells provided the cDNA or gDNA that made up the material.

Seattle participants joined during active infection and were tracked over time. The table came from immunoSEQ multiplex PCR; TCRdb's copy has only in-frame clones and leaves some out. Among about 480,000 clones listed, approximately 92% were seen once. V and J are TRBV30 and TRBJ2-5, with 9 bases aligning to TRBD2. Material: peripheral blood. The receptor was isolated from a man younger than 35 with COVID-19, enrolled during active disease. CDR3 in DNA: TGTGCCTGGAGGACTCTGCGGGAGGGGGTAGTAGAGACCCAGTACTTC. It codes for CAWRTLREGVVETQYF.